The clone carrying this TCR beta chain was seen more than once but under ten times. No antigen is known for it. TCRdb passed the 5' RACE reads through MiXCR, listing each CDR3 protein once. The data show tens of thousands of distinct CDR3 sequences, roughly 12% seen once. The data belong to a study of spatial heterogeneity in lung cancer. On the study more broadly: Compared with alpha-chain sequences, beta-chain sequences were consistently detected in greater numbers. General observations from the study: Expanded tumor TCRs that were ubiquitous appeared in blood more at resection than follow-up.

Time point indicated: sample taken at primary tumor resection. The donors were approximately 70 patients with non-small cell lung cancer that was early-stage and untreated. The input material, whole RNA from tumor, nontumor lung or frozen PBMC, was sequenced unsorted. Sequenced material: PBMCs, taken at surgery. This clonotype was sampled from a male donor with early-stage non-small cell lung cancer.

This CDR3 is CASTGASGRAGEQYF. DNA for the CDR3: TGTGCCAGCACGGGCGCTAGCGGGAGGGCCGGAGAGCAGTACTTC. The gene calls are TRBV25-1 and TRBJ2-7; 12 nucleotides line up with TRBD2. The CDR3 loop spans 15 amino acids. The germline V gene encodes CDR1 MGHDK and CDR2 SYGVNS. V lost 7 bases, J lost 7 bases, and 11 bases stayed unmatched.